The clone carrying this TCR beta chain was observed once. Antigen: not known. The data belong to a study of OX40 agonist ivuxolimab in advanced cancers. Study summary: Three dose-escalation patients had partial responses: one with hepatocellular carcinoma and two with cutaneous melanoma. General observations from the study: Researchers did not determine the expanded peripheral T cells' antigen specificity. CD4+ T cells averaged fewer expanded clones than CD8+ T cells.

Here immunoSEQ multiplex PCR was the method, and the copy in TCRdb shows in-frame clones only, minus some. The data contain about 64,000 clones, about four fifths of them seen just once; the ten biggest clones take up 9.8%. The clonotype was recovered from an adult with an advanced solid tumor such as melanoma, head and neck, liver or kidney cancer. This material consisted of CD4+ or CD8+ T cells sorted from blood, taken in a trial of the OX40 agonist ivuxolimab.

The CDR3 loop reads CASSDGRARETQYF. The CDR3 coding sequence is TGTGCCAGCAGTGATGGCAGGGCGAGAGAGACCCAGTACTTC. The chain joins TRBV2 to TRBJ2-5, with D possibly TRBD1 on 5 matching bases. The CDR3 is 14 residues long. Looked up from germline, CDR1 is SNHLY and CDR2 is FYNNEI. The V and J ends lost 3 bases and 4 bases respectively, with 12 bases between them. The full variable domain, its missing parts supplied by reference TRBV2 and TRBJ2-5, is EPEVTQTPSHQVTQMGQEVILRCVPISNHLYFYWYRQILGQKVEFLVSFYNNEISEKSEIFDDQFSVERPDGSNFTLKIRSTKLEDSAMYFCASSDGRARETQYFGPGTRLLVL.